This is a list of T cell receptor beta chains from one sample in a study of cytomegalovirus exposure and HLA in healthy donors. This table comes from immunoSEQ multiplex PCR, and its TCRdb copy is limited to in-frame clones, with some not included. The data contain 150,000 to 250,000 clones, roughly 85% of them singletons. The sequencing sample was made of PBMCs. These receptors came from a woman in her twenties or thirties in good health and CMV-seropositive. The CDR3 runs from the conserved cysteine through the conserved F or W. The order of the fields is V gene, J gene, D gene, CDR3 DNA, CDR3 protein. A D gene is named only where the DNA matches it firmly.

>TRBV2|TRBJ2-5|TRBD1
TGTGCCAGCAGACCCCCACGACAGGGGAAAGAGACCCAGTACTTC
CASRPPRQGKETQYF
>TRBV6-6|TRBJ1-2|TRBD1
TGTGCCAGCAGTTACCAGGGGGACTATGGCTACACCTTC
CASSYQGDYGYTF
>TRBV4-3|TRBJ2-5|NA
TGCGCCAGCAGCCAATCCATGGGCTTTCAAGAGACCCAGTACTTC
CASSQSMGFQETQYF
>TRBV5-1|TRBJ1-1|NA
TGCGCCAGCAGCCAGATGAACACTGAAGCTTTCTTT
CASSQMNTEAFF
>TRBV7-9|TRBJ2-1|NA
TGTGCCACCCAAGAGGATCGTGGGGCTTACAATGAGCAGTTCTTC
CATQEDRGAYNEQFF
>TRBV5-1|TRBJ2-2|NA
TGCGCCAGCAGCTTGGACAGCGGGGAGCTGTTTTTT
CASSLDSGELFF
>TRBV19|TRBJ1-1|TRBD1
TGTGCCAGTAGTAACAGGGGGGGCCGGACTGAAGCTTTCTTT
CASSNRGGRTEAFF
>TRBV6-5|TRBJ1-2|NA
TGTGCCAGCAGTTACTCCCCGGGGATCTATGGCTACACCTTC
CASSYSPGIYGYTF
>TRBV4-1|TRBJ2-5|TRBD2
TGCGCCAGCACCTTGACTAGCGGGAGAGGTGAGACCCAGTACTTC
CASTLTSGRGETQYF
>TRBV6-1|TRBJ1-1|NA
TGTGCCAGCGTATTACAGGGCGTTGCCACTGAAGCTTTCTTT
CASVLQGVATEAFF
>TRBV30|TRBJ2-7|TRBD2
TGTGCCTGGAGTGAAACTTATACATATACTGGACTAGCGGGAGGGCTCGAGCAGTACTTC
CAWSETYTYTGLAGGLEQYF
>TRBV10-3|TRBJ1-6|NA
TGTGCCATCAGTGGACAAGTTTATTCACCCCTCCACTTT
CAISGQVYSPLHF
>TRBV18|TRBJ1-2|NA
TGTGCCAGCTCACCCCTGACAGTCTCCTATGGCTACACCTTC
CASSPLTVSYGYTF